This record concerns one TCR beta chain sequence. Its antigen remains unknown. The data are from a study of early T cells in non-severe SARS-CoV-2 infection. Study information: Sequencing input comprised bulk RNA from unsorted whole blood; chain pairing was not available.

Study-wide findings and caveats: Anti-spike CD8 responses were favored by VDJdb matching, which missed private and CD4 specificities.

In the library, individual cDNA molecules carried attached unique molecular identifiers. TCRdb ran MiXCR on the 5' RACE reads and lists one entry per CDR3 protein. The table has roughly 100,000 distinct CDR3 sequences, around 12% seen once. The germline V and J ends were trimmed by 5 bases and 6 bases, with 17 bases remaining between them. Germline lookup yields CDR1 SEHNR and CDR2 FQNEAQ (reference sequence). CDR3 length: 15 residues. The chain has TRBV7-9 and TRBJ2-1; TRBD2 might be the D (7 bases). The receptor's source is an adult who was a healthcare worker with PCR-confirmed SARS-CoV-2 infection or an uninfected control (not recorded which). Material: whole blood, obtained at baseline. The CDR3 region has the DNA TGTGCCAGCAGCCCCCCAGTGGGGGGGCCCAATGAGCAGTTCTTC. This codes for CASSPPVGGPNEQFF.